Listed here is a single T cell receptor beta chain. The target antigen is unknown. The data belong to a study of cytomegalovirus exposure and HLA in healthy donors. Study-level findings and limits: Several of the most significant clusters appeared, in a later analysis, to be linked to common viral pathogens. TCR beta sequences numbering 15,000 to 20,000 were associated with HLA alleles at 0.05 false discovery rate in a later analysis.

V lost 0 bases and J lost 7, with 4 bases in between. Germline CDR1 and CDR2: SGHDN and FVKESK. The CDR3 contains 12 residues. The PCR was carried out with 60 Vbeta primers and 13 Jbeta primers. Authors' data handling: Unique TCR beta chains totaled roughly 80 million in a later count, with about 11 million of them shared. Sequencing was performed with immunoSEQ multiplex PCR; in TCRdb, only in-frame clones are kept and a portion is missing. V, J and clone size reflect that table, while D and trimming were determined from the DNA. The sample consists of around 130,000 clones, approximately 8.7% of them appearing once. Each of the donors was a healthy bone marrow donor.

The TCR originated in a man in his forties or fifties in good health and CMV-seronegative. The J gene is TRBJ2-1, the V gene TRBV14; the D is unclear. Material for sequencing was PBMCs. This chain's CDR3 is CASSQEENEQFF. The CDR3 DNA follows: TGTGCCAGCAGCCAAGAGGAGAATGAGCAGTTCTTC.